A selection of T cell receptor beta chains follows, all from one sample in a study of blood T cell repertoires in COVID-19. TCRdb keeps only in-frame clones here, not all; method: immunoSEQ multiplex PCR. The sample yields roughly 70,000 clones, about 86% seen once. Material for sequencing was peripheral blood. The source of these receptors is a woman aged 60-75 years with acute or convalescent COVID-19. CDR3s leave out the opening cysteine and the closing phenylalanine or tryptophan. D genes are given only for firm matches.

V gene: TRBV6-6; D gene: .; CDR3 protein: ASSPPQGSPLH
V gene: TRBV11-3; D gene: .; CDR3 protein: ASSSDREETQY
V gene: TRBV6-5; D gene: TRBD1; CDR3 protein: ASGDGTGALEKLF
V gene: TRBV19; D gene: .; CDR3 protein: ASSMTGALSEQY
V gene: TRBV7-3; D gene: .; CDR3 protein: ASSLGAPADTQY
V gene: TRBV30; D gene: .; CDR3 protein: AWSVEDGEAYSNQPQH
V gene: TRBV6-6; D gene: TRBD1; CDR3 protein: ASSGQGDEQY
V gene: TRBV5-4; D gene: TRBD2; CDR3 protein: ASSRTSGGAREQF
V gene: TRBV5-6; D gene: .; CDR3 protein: ASSLNPSLKSYGYT
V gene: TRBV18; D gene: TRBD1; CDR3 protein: ASSPFRGGEGTGELF
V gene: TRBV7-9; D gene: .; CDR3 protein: ASSGGSGNTIY
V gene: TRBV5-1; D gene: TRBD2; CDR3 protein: ASSLAASGGIRGPYNEQF
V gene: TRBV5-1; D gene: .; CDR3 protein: ASSLGSSRGTDTQY
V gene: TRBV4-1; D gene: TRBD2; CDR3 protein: ASSPSGLSSYNEQF
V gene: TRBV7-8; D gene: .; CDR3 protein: ASSLVVGGSGTDTQY
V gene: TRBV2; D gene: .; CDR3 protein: ASSGLAGLADTQY
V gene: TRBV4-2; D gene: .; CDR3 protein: ASSQGDGQGLSSYEQY
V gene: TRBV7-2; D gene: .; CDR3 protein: ASSLTVGSGNTIY
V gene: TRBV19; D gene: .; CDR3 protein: ASSRGHGNTIY
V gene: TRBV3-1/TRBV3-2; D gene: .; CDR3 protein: ASSQELGARLF
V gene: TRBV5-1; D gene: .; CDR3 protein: ASSREAPTPNTEAF
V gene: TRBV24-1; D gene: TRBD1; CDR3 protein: ATSAKTGSYWTGELF
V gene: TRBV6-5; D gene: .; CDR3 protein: ASNLGRGSLQPQH
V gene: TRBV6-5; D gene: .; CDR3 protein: AARPRVGEQY
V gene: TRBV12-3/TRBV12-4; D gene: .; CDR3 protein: ASSSSSYEQY
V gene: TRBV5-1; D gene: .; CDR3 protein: ASSSYGVTQY